This T cell receptor beta chain was recovered during a study of blood T cell repertoires in COVID-19. About the research overall: COVID-19 samples collected from the United States, Italy and Spain covered acute and convalescent phases.

In the study's own analysis: Estimates of nucleated cell counts were drawn from the amplification of reference gene primers. Clones were sequenced by immunoSEQ multiplex PCR, and TCRdb holds only the in-frame ones, with some missing. The V and J calls and clone size come from that table; D and trimming were worked out from the DNA. The sample records around 60,000 clones, 88% being singletons. Deletions cut 2 bases from V and 5 bases from J, with 4 bases between. CDR1 is SNHLY and CDR2 is FYNNEI in the germline V gene. This CDR3 has 12 amino acids. Sequencing was performed on peripheral blood. J is TRBJ2-1 and V is TRBV2; D not resolved. The receptor's source is a man aged 45-65 years with active COVID-19. The CDR3 is CASSESNNEQFF. The CDR3 DNA reads TGTGCCAGCAGTGAATCTAACAATGAGCAGTTCTTC. The entire variable domain, with the rest obtained from reference TRBV2 and TRBJ2-1, is as follows: EPEVTQTPSHQVTQMGQEVILRCVPISNHLYFYWYRQILGQKVEFLVSFYNNEISEKSEIFDDQFSVERPDGSNFTLKIRSTKLEDSAMYFCASSESNNEQFFGPGTRLTVL.